This TCR beta chain comes out of a study of T cells expressing NK-cell markers. The overall study: All TCR beta repertoires analysed originated from sorted CD3+CD56+NKG2C+, CD3+CD56+NKG2C- and CD3+CD56-NKG2C+ T cells. There were seven HCMV-seropositive donors and one seronegative donor among the eight sequenced.

This CDR3 is 15 amino acids long. Germline V gene lookup returns CDR1 MGHRA and CDR2 YSYEKL. Points on this clonotype: The antigen remains undetermined.

Study-wide results and caveats: Leadership of the CD3+CD56-NKG2C+ fraction also belonged to these clonotypes in four donors. The share of CD8+ T cells held by dominant NKG2C+ clonotypes was roughly 1.0-8% in about six donors.

TCRdb re-called the 5' RACE reads; every CDR3 protein appears as one record, without DNA. The sample holds some 120,000 distinct CDR3 sequences. The source of this sequence is a woman aged 18-70 years in good health. Sequenced input: blood T cells: a sorted CD56 or NKG2C T cell subset, CD4+ or CD8+ T cells, or bulk PBMC T cells (not recorded which). V gene TRBV4-1 combines with J gene TRBJ1-1; TCRdb's D call of TRBD1 is untestable without DNA. The CDR3 loop reads CASSQIGQSNTEAFF.